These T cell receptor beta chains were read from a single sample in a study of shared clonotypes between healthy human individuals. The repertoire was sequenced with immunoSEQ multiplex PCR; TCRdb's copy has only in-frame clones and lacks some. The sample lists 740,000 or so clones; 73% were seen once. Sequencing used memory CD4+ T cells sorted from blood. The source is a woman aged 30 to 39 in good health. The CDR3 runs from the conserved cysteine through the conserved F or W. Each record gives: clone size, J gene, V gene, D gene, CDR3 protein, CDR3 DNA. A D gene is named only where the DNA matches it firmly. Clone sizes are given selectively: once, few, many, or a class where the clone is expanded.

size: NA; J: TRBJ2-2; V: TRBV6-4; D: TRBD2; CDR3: CASSPTSGSTGELFF; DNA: TGTGCCAGCAGCCCGACTAGCGGGTCGACCGGGGAGCTGTTTTTT
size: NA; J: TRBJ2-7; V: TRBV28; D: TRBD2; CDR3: CASTVGRGHEQYF; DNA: TGTGCCAGCACTGTCGGGAGGGGCCACGAGCAGTACTTC
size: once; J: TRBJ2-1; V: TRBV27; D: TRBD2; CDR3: CASSSQPGLAGGAYEQFF; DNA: TGTGCCAGCAGCTCGCAGCCGGGACTAGCGGGAGGGGCCTATGAGCAGTTCTTC
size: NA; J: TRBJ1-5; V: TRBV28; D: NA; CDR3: CASSSSDQPQHF; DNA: TGTGCCAGCAGTTCCTCGGATCAGCCCCAGCATTTT
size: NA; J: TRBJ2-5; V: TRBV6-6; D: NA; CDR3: CASSRDFGETQYF; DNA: TGTGCCAGCAGTAGGGACTTTGGGGAGACCCAGTACTTC
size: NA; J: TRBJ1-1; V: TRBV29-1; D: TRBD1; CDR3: CSVGDRGWTEAFF; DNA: TGCAGCGTTGGAGACAGGGGTTGGACTGAAGCTTTCTTT
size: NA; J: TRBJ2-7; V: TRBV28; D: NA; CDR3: CASTLGSLSYEQYF; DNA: TGTGCCAGCACCTTGGGTTCCCTCTCCTACGAGCAGTACTTC
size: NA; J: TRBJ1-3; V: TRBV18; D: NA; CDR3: CASSPQGTGQGNTIYF; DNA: TGTGCCAGCTCACCACAAGGAACGGGACAAGGAAACACCATATATTTT
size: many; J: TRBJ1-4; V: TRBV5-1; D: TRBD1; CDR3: CASSPGTEGEKLFF; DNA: TGCGCCAGCAGCCCCGGGACAGAGGGTGAAAAACTGTTTTTT
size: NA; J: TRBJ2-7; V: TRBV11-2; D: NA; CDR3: CASSPLPTGYEQYF; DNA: TGTGCCAGCAGCCCCCTCCCTACGGGCTACGAGCAGTACTTC
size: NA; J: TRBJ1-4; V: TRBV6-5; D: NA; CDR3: CASSYDIRGEKLFF; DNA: TGTGCCAGCAGTTACGACATCCGGGGTGAAAAACTGTTTTTT
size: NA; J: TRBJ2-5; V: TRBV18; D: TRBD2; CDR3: CASSPGLAGGETQYF; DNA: TGTGCCAGCTCACCGGGACTAGCGGGAGGAGAGACCCAGTACTTC
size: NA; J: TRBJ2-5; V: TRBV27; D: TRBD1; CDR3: CASSWTGRETQYF; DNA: TGTGCCAGCAGTTGGACAGGGCGGGAGACCCAGTACTTC
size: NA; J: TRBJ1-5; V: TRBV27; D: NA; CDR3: CATGLGGVGASNQPQHF; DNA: TGTGCCACCGGCTTGGGTGGTGTGGGGGCTAGCAATCAGCCCCAGCATTTT
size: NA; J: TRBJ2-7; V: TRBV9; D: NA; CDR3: CASSVWGDGNEQYF; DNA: TGTGCCAGCAGCGTTTGGGGGGATGGCAACGAGCAGTACTTC
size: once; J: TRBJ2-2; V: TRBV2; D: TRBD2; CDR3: CASIGLAGVLTGELFF; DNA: TGTGCCAGCATCGGGCTAGCGGGAGTTCTCACCGGGGAGCTGTTTTTT
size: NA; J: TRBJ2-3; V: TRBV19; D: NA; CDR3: CASEYRDPAHTDTQYF; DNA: TGTGCCAGCGAATACCGGGACCCCGCTCACACAGATACGCAGTATTTT
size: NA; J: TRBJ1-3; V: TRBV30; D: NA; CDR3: CAWSYRSDQGNTIYF; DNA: TGTGCCTGGAGTTACAGGTCCGATCAGGGAAACACCATATATTTT
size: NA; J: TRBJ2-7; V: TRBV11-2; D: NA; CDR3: CASSLVVTGTYEQYF; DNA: TGTGCCAGCAGCTTAGTGGTGACAGGAACCTACGAGCAGTACTTC
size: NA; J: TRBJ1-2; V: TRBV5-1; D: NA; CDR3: CASSLGDIYGYTF; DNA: TGCGCCAGCAGCTTGGGGGACATCTATGGCTACACCTTC
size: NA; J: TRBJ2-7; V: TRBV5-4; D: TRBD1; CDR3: CASSLSGGGMYEQYF; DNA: TGTGCCAGCAGCTTGTCAGGGGGCGGTATGTACGAGCAGTACTTC
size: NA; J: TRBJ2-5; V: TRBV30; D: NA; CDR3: CAWSLSGETQYF; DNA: TGTGCCTGGTCTCTATCTGGGGAGACCCAGTACTTC
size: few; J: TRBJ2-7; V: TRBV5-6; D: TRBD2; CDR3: CASSLFSSGSTYEQYF; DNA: TGTGCCAGCAGCTTGTTCAGTAGCGGGAGCACCTACGAGCAGTACTTC
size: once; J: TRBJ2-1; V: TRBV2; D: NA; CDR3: CASSWLAEQFF; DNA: TGTGCCAGCAGTTGGCTAGCGGAGCAGTTCTTC
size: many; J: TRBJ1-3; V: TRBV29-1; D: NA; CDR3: CSVEFGTSGNTIYF; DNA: TGCAGCGTTGAATTTGGGACCTCTGGAAACACCATATATTTT
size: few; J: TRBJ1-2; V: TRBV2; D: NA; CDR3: CASSEDRFNYGYTF; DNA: TGTGCCAGCAGTGAAGACAGGTTTAACTATGGCTACACCTTC
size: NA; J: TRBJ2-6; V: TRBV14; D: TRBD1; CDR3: CASSQARQGGGANVLTF; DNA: TGTGCCAGCAGCCAAGCACGACAGGGGGGCGGGGCCAACGTCCTGACTTTC
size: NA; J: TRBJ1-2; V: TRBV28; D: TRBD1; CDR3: CASRSRDRDYGYTF; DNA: TGTGCCAGCAGATCTCGGGACAGGGACTATGGCTACACCTTC
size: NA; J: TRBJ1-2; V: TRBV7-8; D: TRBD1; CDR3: CASSQDRVHNYGYTF; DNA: TGTGCCAGCAGCCAGGACAGGGTCCATAACTATGGCTACACCTTC
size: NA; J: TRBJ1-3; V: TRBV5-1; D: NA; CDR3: CASSFWGGENTIYF; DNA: TGCGCCAGCAGCTTTTGGGGGGGCGAAAACACCATATATTTT
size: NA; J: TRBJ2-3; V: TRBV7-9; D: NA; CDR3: CASSSGVWSTDTQYF; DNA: TGTGCCAGCAGTTCAGGGGTTTGGAGCACAGATACGCAGTATTTT
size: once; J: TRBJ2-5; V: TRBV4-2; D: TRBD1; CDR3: CASSQGRGADRGRETQYF; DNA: TGTGCCAGCAGCCAGGGCCGGGGGGCGGACAGGGGTAGAGAGACCCAGTACTTC
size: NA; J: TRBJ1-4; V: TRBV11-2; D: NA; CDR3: CASSFQDTLGKLFF; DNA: TGTGCCAGCAGTTTTCAGGATACTTTGGGGAAACTGTTTTTT
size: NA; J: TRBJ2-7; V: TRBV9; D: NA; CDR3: CASSVGVVREAEQYF; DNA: TGTGCCAGCAGCGTAGGTGTTGTGCGGGAAGCCGAGCAGTACTTC
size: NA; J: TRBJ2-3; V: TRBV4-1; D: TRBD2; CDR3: CASSQTPLAGDVDTQYF; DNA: TGCGCCAGCAGCCAAACTCCACTAGCGGGAGATGTAGATACGCAGTATTTT
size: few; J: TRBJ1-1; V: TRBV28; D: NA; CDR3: CVLTGNTEAFF; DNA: TGTGTCCTCACAGGGAACACTGAAGCTTTCTTT
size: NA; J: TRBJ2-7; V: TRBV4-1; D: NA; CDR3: CASSQETADSFYEQYF; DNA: TGCGCCAGCAGCCAAGAAACCGCCGACTCCTTCTACGAGCAGTACTTC
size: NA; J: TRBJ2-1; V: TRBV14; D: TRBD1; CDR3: CASRLQGAREQFF; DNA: TGTGCCAGCAGGTTACAGGGGGCAAGGGAGCAGTTCTTC
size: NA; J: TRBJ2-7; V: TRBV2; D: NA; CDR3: CASSETKVAGSEQYF; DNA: TGTGCCAGCAGTGAAACAAAGGTAGCAGGGAGCGAGCAGTACTTC
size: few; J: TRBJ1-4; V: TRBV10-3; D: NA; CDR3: CAISEGHNEKLFF; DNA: TGTGCCATCAGTGAAGGACATAATGAAAAACTGTTTTTT